This T cell receptor (beta chain) stems from a study of shared clonotypes between healthy human individuals. About the study: A donor's plate count was three for CD4 naive and three for CD4 memory; CD8 naive had two and CD8 memory one.

The germline V and J ends were trimmed by 3 bases and 4 bases, with 7 bases remaining between them. Germline V gene sequence: CDR1 SGHNT, CDR2 YENEEA. The CDR3 sequence is 13 residues long. The data were produced by immunoSEQ multiplex PCR, yet TCRdb's version contains in-frame clones alone and is incomplete. Of hundreds of thousands of clones listed, 72% were seen once; the top ten hold 1.8%. The origin of this receptor is a woman aged 30 to 39 in good health. Sequenced material: memory CD4+ T cells sorted from blood. As for subset: CD45RA-negative fraction. J is TRBJ2-1 and V is TRBV11-3, with D unresolved. The CDR3 sequence: CASSLVGYNEQFF. CDR3 DNA: TGTGCCAGCAGCTTGGTGGGGTACAATGAGCAGTTCTTC.